Described below is a single T cell receptor (beta chain) sequence and its context. Antigen: not known. These data belong to a study of brain T cells in children with intractable seizures. Sequencing was performed with immunoSEQ multiplex PCR; in TCRdb, only in-frame clones are kept and a portion is missing. The repertoire includes around 100,000 clones, under 95% of them detected once, and roughly 4% sits in the top ten. Surgery cases with the highest brain T cell transcript signatures were chosen for sequencing. Pre-surgery treatment included at least one anti-epileptic drug. Points from the study as a whole: Viral specificity was inferred only from CDR3 similarity; HCMV serostatus was unknown.

Trimming took 6 bases from V and 5 from J, leaving 4 bases between them. This CDR3 has 10 amino acids. Germline V CDR1 and CDR2: MDHEN, SYDVKM. The chain uses TRBV28 and TRBJ2-5, with unresolved D. This receptor was taken from a boy under three years old with hemimegalencephaly and intractable seizures. The sample was peripheral blood, taken at surgery. For the CDR3, the DNA is TGTGCCAGCAGCCAGGAGACCCAGTACTTC. It translates to CASSQETQYF. Looking up the rest from reference TRBV28 and TRBJ2-5 gives the full variable domain: DVKVTQSSRYLVKRTGEKVFLECVQDMDHENMFWYRQDPGLGLRLIYFSYDVKMKEKGDIPEGYSVSREKKERFSLILESASTNQTSMYLCASSQETQYFGPGTRLLVL.